Detailed here is one TCR beta chain. Its specificity is not known. Template switching by 5'RACE with UMIs generated the TCR beta cDNA. TCRdb re-called the 5' RACE reads and gives one entry per CDR3 protein, without DNA. The table lists under 600,000 distinct CDR3 sequences. This record comes from a study of T cells expressing NK-cell markers. About the research overall: The sequencing cohort of eight donors included seven HCMV-seropositive individuals and one seronegative individual.

The CDR3 runs 15 residues. Germline CDR1 and CDR2: SGHRS and YFSETQ. Study outcomes and limitations: Where several donors were concerned, these clonotypes also led the CD3+CD56-NKG2C+ fraction. Dominant NKG2C+ clonotypes accounted for roughly 1.0-8% of CD8+ T cells in over 5 donors.

This chain connects TRBV5-1 to TRBJ2-1; TCRdb picks TRBD1, but there is no DNA to check that call. The sequencing input was blood T cells: a sorted CD56 or NKG2C T cell subset, CD4+ or CD8+ T cells, or bulk PBMC T cells (not recorded which). The receptor's source is a woman between 45 and 65 years old in good health. CDR3 loop: CASSPTRVSSNEQFF. The full variable domain, its missing parts supplied by reference TRBV5-1 and TRBJ2-1, is KAGVTQTPRYLIKTRGQQVTLSCSPISGHRSVSWYQQTPGQGLQFLFEYFSETQRNKGNFPGRFSGRQFSNSRSEMNVSTLELGDSALYLCASSPTRVSSNEQFFGPGTRLTVL.